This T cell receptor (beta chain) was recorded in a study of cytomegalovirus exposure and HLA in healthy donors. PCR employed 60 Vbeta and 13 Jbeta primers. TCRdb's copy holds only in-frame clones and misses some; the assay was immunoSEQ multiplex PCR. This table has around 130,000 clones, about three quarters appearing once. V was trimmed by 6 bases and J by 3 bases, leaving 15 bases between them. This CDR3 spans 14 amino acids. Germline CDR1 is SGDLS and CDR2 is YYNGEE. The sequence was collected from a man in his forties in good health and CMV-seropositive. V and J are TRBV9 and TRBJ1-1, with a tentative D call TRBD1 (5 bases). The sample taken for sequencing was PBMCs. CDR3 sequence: CASNPTGGYTEAFF. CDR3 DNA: TGTGCCAGCAACCCAACAGGAGGGTACACTGAAGCTTTCTTT. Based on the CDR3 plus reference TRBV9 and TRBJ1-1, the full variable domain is DSGVTQTPKHLITATGQRVTLRCSPRSGDLSVYWYQQSLDQGLQFLIQYYNGEERAKGNILERFSAQQFPDLHSELNLSSLELGDSALYFCASNPTGGYTEAFFGQGTRLTVV.